Presented here are 30 T cell receptor beta chains from one specimen sequenced in a study of blood T cell repertoires in COVID-19. The table came from immunoSEQ multiplex PCR; TCRdb's copy has only in-frame clones and leaves some out. The sample records 60,000 or so clones, 65% to 85% being singletons. Sequenced: PBMCs or T cells enriched from blood (not recorded which). These receptors all come from a woman aged 60-75 years who had been exposed to COVID-19.

The rearrangement joins TRBV5-1 to TRBJ2-5; 9 nucleotides match TRBD2. After removal of 4 bases from V and 0 bases from J, the junction contained 4 bases not matched to a gene. Germline V gene sequence: CDR1 SGHRS, CDR2 YFSETQ. The CDR3 has 15 residues. The CDR3 loop is CASSPLAGNQETQYF. The CDR3 bases are TGCGCCAGCAGCCCTCTAGCGGGGAACCAAGAGACCCAGTACTTC.

This clone was picked up a small number of times. The V and J genes are TRBV6-5 and TRBJ2-7; D is undetermined. Germline lookup yields CDR1 MNHEY and CDR2 SVGAGI. Trimming pared 6 bases from V and 2 bases from J, leaving 11 bases between. The CDR3 length is 13 residues. For the CDR3, the DNA is TGTGCCAGCAGCCTGGGCCCGACCTACGAGCAGTACTTC. Its translation: CASSLGPTYEQYF.

This clone was seen only a few times. V gene TRBV30 combines with J gene TRBJ2-7; TRBD1 matches at 8 bases. V lost 2 bases to trimming and J lost 4 bases; unmatched junction nucleotides: 13. Germline V gene lookup returns CDR1 GTSNPN and CDR2 SVGIG (reference sequence). CDR3 length: 16 amino acids. The CDR3 sequence: CAWSLGLGTGKYEQYF. Written as DNA, the CDR3 is TGTGCCTGGAGTCTTGGCTTGGGGACAGGTAAATACGAGCAGTACTTC.

A note on this clone: At one end, the junction sequence differs from germline, possibly due to a read error. This sequence joins TRBV10-1 and TRBJ1-3; D unresolved. The germline gives CDR1 WNHNN, CDR2 SYGVQD (reference sequence). CDR3 length: 14 residues. For the CDR3, the DNA is TGCGCGAGCACCCCTCCAGTTACGGGAAACACCATATATTTT. Protein sequence: CASTPPVTGNTIYF.

The chain combines TRBV2 with TRBJ2-2, with 10 bases matching TRBD1. Germline assignment: CDR1 SNHLY and CDR2 FYNNEI. J was trimmed by 5 bases and V by 7 bases; bases with no gene match: 7. The CDR3 is made up of 15 amino acids. Here the CDR3 reads CASIRDRGKTGELFF. The CDR3 DNA reads TGTGCCAGCATACGGGACAGGGGAAAAACCGGGGAGCTGTTTTTT.

CDR3 in amino acids: CASSKQGWGNTGELFF. The CDR3 DNA follows: TGTGCCAGTAGTAAACAGGGGTGGGGGAACACCGGGGAGCTGTTTTTT. J is TRBJ2-2 and V is TRBV19, with 7 nucleotides matching TRBD1. The CDR3 has 16 amino acids. Per germline, CDR1 LNHDA and CDR2 SQIVND (reference sequence). The J segment lost 1 base and the V segment lost 4 bases, leaving 6 bases of the junction unmatched.

The J gene is TRBJ1-1, the V gene TRBV7-3, with D possibly TRBD1 on 6 matching bases. From germline, CDR1 is SGHTA and CDR2 FQGTGA. This CDR3 is 18 amino acids long. V was trimmed by 2 bases and J by 4 bases, leaving 23 bases between them. CDR3 region: CASSLEETGATRATEAFF. CDR3 DNA: TGTGCCAGCAGCTTAGAAGAGACAGGAGCGACAAGGGCCACTGAAGCTTTCTTT.

This clone was found a few times. This chain joins TRBV11-2 and TRBJ2-5, with 9 bases lining up with TRBD2. The CDR3 has 15 residues. The trim removed 5 bases at V and 4 bases at J, leaving 8 bases unmatched. Germline V gene lookup returns CDR1 SGHAT and CDR2 FQNNGV. The CDR3 DNA reads TGTGCCAGCAGCATTGCGGGAGGGCCAGGAGAGACCCAGTACTTC. Protein product: CASSIAGGPGETQYF.

The gene calls are TRBV19 and TRBJ1-1; 9 bases fit TRBD1. CDR3 length: 13 residues. CDR1 and CDR2 from the germline V gene are LNHDA and SQIVND (reference sequence). Losses at the gene ends were 8 bases for V and 1 base for J; bases not matched to a gene: 2. CDR3 loop: CASLQGANTEAFF. In DNA, the CDR3 is TGTGCCAGTCTACAGGGGGCGAACACTGAAGCTTTCTTT.

This clone showed up just a few times. This chain uses TRBV30 with TRBJ1-3, with D tentatively TRBD1 (5 bases). Germline assignment: CDR1 GTSNPN and CDR2 SVGIG (reference sequence). The CDR3 length is 14 residues. V lost 5 bases to trimming and J lost 2 bases, with 13 bases between them. Written as DNA, the CDR3 is TGTGCCTGGGCCAACGCGGGGGCTGGAAACACCATATATTTT. Encoded protein: CAWANAGAGNTIYF.

The chain has TRBV10-3 and TRBJ1-1; 8 nucleotides line up with TRBD1. After removal of 6 bases from V and 3 bases from J, the junction contained 3 bases not matched to a gene. Germline V gives CDR1 ENHRY, CDR2 SYGVKD. This CDR3 comprises 13 residues. DNA of the CDR3: TGTGCCATCAGGGGACAGGAACACACTGAAGCTTTCTTT. Amino acids: CAIRGQEHTEAFF.

This clone was counted a single time. The gene calls are TRBV7-3 and TRBJ1-1; D uncertain. The CDR3 length is 13 residues. Trimming left V 2 bases short and J 4 bases short, with 8 bases between. From germline, CDR1 is SGHTA and CDR2 FQGTGA. The CDR3 DNA sequence: TGTGCCAGCAGCTTATACCCGGGCACTGAAGCTTTCTTT. Translating it yields CASSLYPGTEAFF.

The V gene is TRBV2, the J gene TRBJ2-7; TRBD2 is a possible D gene (5 bases). CDR1 is SNHLY, CDR2 FYNNEI, per germline. The ends were cut back, 4 bases at V and 3 bases at J, with 13 bases in the middle. There are 14 residues in the CDR3. CDR3 nucleotide sequence: TGTGCCAGCAGTGGGACGGGGTTCCTCTACGAGCAGTACTTC. Translation: CASSGTGFLYEQYF.

The rearrangement links TRBV4-3 to TRBJ2-1; 12 nucleotides match TRBD2. The J segment lost 8 bases and the V segment lost 4 bases, leaving 6 bases of the junction unmatched. This CDR3 is built from 15 residues. Germline V gives CDR1 LGHNA, CDR2 YSLEER. CDR3 bases: TGCGCCAGCAGCCGACGACTAGCGGGAGTATATGAGCAGTTCTTC. Amino acids: CASSRRLAGVYEQFF.

V and J are TRBV7-2 and TRBJ2-1; D ambiguous. The germline V and J ends were trimmed by 1 base and 3 bases, with 10 bases remaining between them. The CDR3 totals 15 residues. Germline assignment: CDR1 SGHTA and CDR2 FQGNSA. This CDR3 is CASSLGLEIYNEQFF. CDR3 in DNA: TGTGCCAGCAGCTTAGGCCTCGAGATCTACAATGAGCAGTTCTTC.

This clone showed up just a few times. This chain links TRBV24-1 with TRBJ2-5; D uncertain. Per germline, CDR1 KGHDR and CDR2 SFDVKD. The CDR3 consists of 15 residues. V gave up 0 bases and J gave up 1 base, with 8 bases separating them. The CDR3 DNA follows: TGTGCCACCAGTGATTTGCAGGAAAGCCAAGAGACCCAGTACTTC. As protein: CATSDLQESQETQYF.

This clone was seen once. This chain joins TRBV6-5 and TRBJ1-2; 10 nucleotides align to TRBD1. V dropped 7 bases and J dropped 6; count of bases not matched to a gene: 8. Germline V gene data show CDR1 as MNHEY and CDR2 as SVGAGI. This CDR3 region has 14 residues. CDR3 sequence reads: CASIRTGGRDGYTF. CDR3 DNA sequence: TGTGCCAGCATCCGGACAGGGGGACGGGATGGCTACACCTTC.

The genes are TRBV11-2 and TRBJ2-7, with TRBD1 as a possible D gene (6 bases). CDR1 is SGHAT, CDR2 FQNNGV, per germline. The V gene lost 0 bases and the J gene lost 2 bases, with 8 bases spanning the gap. The CDR3 has 14 residues. CDR3 amino acids: CASSLEGAAYEQYF. The CDR3 nucleotides are TGTGCCAGCAGCTTAGAGGGGGCAGCCTACGAGCAGTACTTC.

V and J are TRBV15 and TRBJ1-1; no definite D call. This CDR3 is built from 14 residues. Germline CDR1 reads LNHNV; CDR2 reads YYDKDF (reference sequence). V lost 3 bases and J lost 1, with 9 bases in between. The chain's CDR3 is CATSSLPGNTEAFF. The CDR3 DNA follows: TGTGCCACCAGCAGTTTACCAGGGAACACTGAAGCTTTCTTT.

This chain joins TRBV6-5 and TRBJ1-1; D unclear. The CDR3 is made up of 11 amino acids. With 7 bases removed from V and 10 bases from J, the gap between germline ends came to 13 bases. CDR1 and CDR2 (germline): MNHEY, SVGAGI. CDR3 sequence (DNA): TGTGCCAGCATGGTTGCAGCGGCAGCTTTCTTT. Residues: CASMVAAAAFF.

The chain is built from TRBV2 and TRBJ1-4, with 7 nucleotides matching TRBD1. The CDR3 consists of 14 residues. V lost 8 bases and J lost 4; bases outside the gene matches: 7. Germline CDR1 SNHLY, CDR2 FYNNEI. The CDR3 nucleotides read TGTGCCAGCCTCGGGACAGTTAATAATGAAAAACTGTTTTTT. This codes for CASLGTVNNEKLFF. The full variable domain, completed using reference TRBV2 and TRBJ1-4, is EPEVTQTPSHQVTQMGQEVILRCVPISNHLYFYWYRQILGQKVEFLVSFYNNEISEKSEIFDDQFSVERPDGSNFTLKIRSTKLEDSAMYFCASLGTVNNEKLFFGSGTQLSVL.

The V gene is TRBV2, the J gene TRBJ2-5, with a weak D call TRBD2 (6 bases). This CDR3 spans 14 amino acids. Germline V CDR1 and CDR2: SNHLY, FYNNEI. V dropped 4 bases and J dropped 2 bases, with 11 bases sitting between them. Here the CDR3 DNA reads TGTGCCAGCAGTGCAAGGGACTTACAAGAGACCCAGTACTTC. This translates into CASSARDLQETQYF.

This chain's CDR3 is CASSEEGAGANVLTF. The CDR3 region has the DNA TGTGCCAGCAGTGAAGAGGGAGCTGGGGCCAACGTCCTGACTTTC. The V and J genes are TRBV6-1 and TRBJ2-6; weak D call: TRBD2 (5 bases). Per germline, CDR1 MNHNS and CDR2 SASEGT. The length of the CDR3 is 15 residues. V lost 1 base and J lost 2, with 6 bases in between.

The CDR3 loop is CASSLGQNNSPLHF. DNA for the CDR3: TGCGCCAGCAGCTTGGGACAGAATAATTCACCCCTCCACTTT. The chain combines TRBV5-1 with TRBJ1-6; D may be TRBD1 (5 bases). Germline lookup yields CDR1 SGHRS and CDR2 YFSETQ. The CDR3 has 14 amino acids. V lost 0 bases and J 5 bases, leaving 6 bases between the germline ends. The whole variable domain, remainder taken from reference TRBV5-1 and TRBJ1-6, is KAGVTQTPRYLIKTRGQQVTLSCSPISGHRSVSWYQQTPGQGLQFLFEYFSETQRNKGNFPGRFSGRQFSNSRSEMNVSTLELGDSALYLCASSLGQNNSPLHFGNGTRLTVT.

The rearrangement uses TRBV5-1 and TRBJ2-3; the D gene is possibly TRBD2 (6 bases). The germline V gene encodes CDR1 SGHRS and CDR2 YFSETQ. Trimming stripped 6 bases from V and 2 bases from J, with 13 bases between. The CDR3 totals 14 residues. The CDR3 nucleotides read TGCGCCAGCAACGGAGGAGGGGACACAGATACGCAGTATTTT. Amino acid sequence: CASNGGGDTDTQYF.

The gene calls are TRBV5-6 and TRBJ1-1; D is perhaps TRBD1 (6 bases). CDR3 length: 12 residues. The V gene's germline CDR1 is SGHDT and CDR2 YYEEEE. V gave up 0 bases and J gave up 11 bases, with 11 bases separating them. The CDR3 bases are TGTGCCAGCAGCTTGGGGGCGCAGGGGGCTTTCTTT. This sequence encodes CASSLGAQGAFF.

The CDR3 sequence: CSVEASGYTF. The CDR3 DNA is TGCAGCGTTGAAGCCAGTGGCTACACCTTC. V and J are TRBV29-1 and TRBJ1-2; D remains unclear. Germline V gene sequence: CDR1 SQVTM, CDR2 ANQGSEA. The V end lost 1 base, the J end lost 7 bases, and 4 bases lay between the germline ends. CDR3 length: 10 residues.

The chain couples TRBV2 to TRBJ2-5; 9 bases align to TRBD1. V shed 5 bases, J shed 4 bases, and the junction held 8 bases outside the gene matches. The CDR3 extends over 15 amino acids. Germline CDR1 SNHLY, CDR2 FYNNEI. CDR3: CASSWGQGGGETQYF. The CDR3 DNA sequence: TGTGCCAGCAGTTGGGGACAGGGAGGAGGAGAGACCCAGTACTTC.

The rearrangement links TRBV5-1 to TRBJ2-3, with 7 bases aligning to TRBD2. Germline V CDR1 and CDR2: SGHRS, YFSETQ. The CDR3 is 15 residues long. V shed 2 bases, J shed 2 bases, and the junction held 5 bases outside the gene matches. The CDR3 sequence: CASSFKRGVTDTQYF. The CDR3 DNA follows: TGCGCCAGCAGCTTCAAGCGGGGAGTCACAGATACGCAGTATTTT. Supplemented by reference TRBV5-1 and TRBJ2-3, the full variable domain reads KAGVTQTPRYLIKTRGQQVTLSCSPISGHRSVSWYQQTPGQGLQFLFEYFSETQRNKGNFPGRFSGRQFSNSRSEMNVSTLELGDSALYLCASSFKRGVTDTQYFGPGTRLTVL.

This clone turned up a few times. The chain combines TRBV7-8 with TRBJ2-2, with D perhaps matching TRBD1 (5 bases). CDR1 and CDR2 from the germline V gene are SGHVS and FQNEAQ. V was pared by 9 bases and J by 5 bases, with 13 bases between. The CDR3 totals 13 residues. CDR3 amino acids: CASHPAGTGELFF. The CDR3 nucleotides are TGTGCCAGTCACCCTGCAGGGACCGGGGAGCTGTTTTTT.